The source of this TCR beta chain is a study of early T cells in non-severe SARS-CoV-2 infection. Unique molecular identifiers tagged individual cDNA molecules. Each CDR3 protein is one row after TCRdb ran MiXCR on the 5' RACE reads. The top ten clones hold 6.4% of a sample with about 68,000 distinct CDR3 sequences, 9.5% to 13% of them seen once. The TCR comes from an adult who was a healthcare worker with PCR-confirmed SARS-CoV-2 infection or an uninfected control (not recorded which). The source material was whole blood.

CDR3: CSASSGATYNEQFF. CDR3 in DNA: TGCAGTGCTAGTTCGGGGGCTACCTACAATGAGCAGTTCTTC. This chain joins TRBV20-1 and TRBJ2-1, with D possibly being TRBD1 or TRBD2 (6 bases each). The CDR3 has 14 residues. V was trimmed by 3 bases and J by 2 bases, leaving 11 bases between them. Per germline, CDR1 DFQATT and CDR2 SNEGSKA (reference sequence).